This is a list of T cell receptor beta chains from one sample in a study of T-cell reconstitution after alpha-beta-depleted transplantation in children. MiXCR was run by TCRdb on the PCR reads, yielding one entry per CDR3 protein. The sample consists of about 600,000 distinct CDR3 sequences, 10% to 15% of them appearing once. The material sequenced was PBMCs, mostly from graft donor cells, taken 360 days after TCRalphabeta/CD19-depleted stem cell transplant. These receptors were collected from a male patient younger than 18 who had a stem cell transplant for acute myeloid leukemia, so the T cells may come from the graft donor. The CDR3 runs from the conserved cysteine through the conserved F or W. The D gene is left open where the match is weak. Expanded clones get a size class; other rows say once, few or many, or leave the size out.

d_gene,abundance,v_gene,j_gene,CDR3aa,CDR3nt
-,-,TRBV29-1,TRBJ2-2,CSVEGRSTGELFF,TGCAGCGTTGAGGGGAGGAGCACCGGGGAGCTGTTTTTT
-,many,TRBV6-5,TRBJ2-5,CASSYSSLQETQYF,TGTGCCAGCAGTTACTCCTCTCTACAAGAGACCCAGTACTTC
TRBD1,few,TRBV4-1,TRBJ2-1,CASRPGQGVYNEQFF,TGCGCCAGCAGACCTGGACAGGGGGTCTACAATGAGCAGTTCTTC
TRBD1,many,TRBV6-5,TRBJ1-1,CASSRDSTEAFF,TGTGCCAGCAGTCGGGACAGCACTGAAGCTTTCTTT
TRBD1,few,TRBV25-1,TRBJ2-2,CASFPGQGNTGELFF,TGTGCCAGCTTCCCGGGACAGGGAAACACCGGGGAGCTGTTTTTT
-,many,TRBV9,TRBJ2-1,CASSVRPQGSYNEQFF,TGTGCCAGCAGCGTGAGGCCACAGGGCTCCTACAATGAGCAGTTCTTC
-,-,TRBV20-1,TRBJ2-7,CSAPDVYAYEQYF,TGCAGTGCTCCGGACGTATACGCCTACGAGCAGTACTTC
TRBD2,-,TRBV7-2,TRBJ2-1,CASSLVVLAGGNEQFF,TGTGCCAGCAGCTTAGTGGTACTAGCGGGGGGCAATGAGCAGTTCTTC
-,few,TRBV29-1,TRBJ2-3,CSVEDLMVTAGPDTQYF,TGCAGCGTTGAAGATCTAATGGTAACCGCAGGGCCAGATACGCAGTATTTT
-,-,TRBV28,TRBJ2-6,CASSSTGSLANVLTF,TGTGCCAGCAGTTCCACAGGGTCTCTGGCCAACGTCCTGACTTTC
-,-,TRBV14,TRBJ2-2,CASSSLGTDTGELFF,TGTGCCAGCAGTTCACTTGGGACGGATACCGGGGAGCTGTTTTTT
-,-,TRBV20-1,TRBJ2-7,CSARFGTPPYEQYF,TGCAGTGCTAGATTTGGGACACCTCCCTACGAGCAGTACTTC
-,many,TRBV29-1,TRBJ2-7,CSALRASTYEQYF,TGCAGCGCCCTGAGAGCGTCCACCTACGAGCAGTACTTC
TRBD2,-,TRBV4-3,TRBJ2-3,CASSHRSTSGFTDTQYF,TGCGCCAGCAGCCACCGATCGACTAGCGGGTTCACAGATACGCAGTATTTT
-,few,TRBV25-1,TRBJ2-7,CASYGRRGASIYEQYF,TGTGCCAGCTATGGTAGGAGGGGGGCTTCGATCTACGAGCAGTACTTC
TRBD1,-,TRBV7-2,TRBJ2-7,CASSTGTGASYEQYF,TGTGCCAGCAGTACCGGGACAGGGGCGTCCTACGAGCAGTACTTC
TRBD2,-,TRBV2,TRBJ2-7,CASSEGGGFYEQYF,TGTGCCAGCAGTGAGGGGGGAGGGTTCTACGAGCAGTACTTC
-,many,TRBV28,TRBJ2-7,CASSLFRTNYEQYF,TGTGCCAGCAGTTTATTCAGGACTAACTACGAGCAGTACTTC
TRBD2,-,TRBV20-1,TRBJ2-1,CSAPDGTSGRDEQFF,TGCAGTGCACCAGACGGGACTAGCGGGAGAGATGAGCAGTTCTTC
-,few,TRBV12-3/TRBV12-4,TRBJ1-5,CASTHPGRDNQPQHF,TGTGCCAGCACGCATCCGGGACGTGACAATCAGCCCCAGCATTTT
TRBD1,once,TRBV30,TRBJ2-2,CAWSPTGVGELFF,TGTGCCTGGAGTCCGACAGGGGTCGGGGAGCTGTTTTTT
-,few,TRBV7-9,TRBJ1-6,CASRRNYNSPLHF,TGTGCCAGCAGAAGGAATTATAATTCACCCCTCCACTTT
-,-,TRBV5-1,TRBJ2-7,CASSPEERYEQYF,TGCGCCAGCAGCCCCGAGGAGCGCTACGAGCAGTACTTC
-,-,TRBV5-1,TRBJ2-5,CASSLAHRVETEYF,TGCGCCAGCAGCTTGGCCCATAGGGTAGAGACCGAGTACTTC
TRBD2,-,TRBV5-6,TRBJ2-1,CASSLAGGSRSEQFF,TGTGCCAGCAGCCTAGCGGGAGGTTCTCGTAGTGAGCAGTTCTTC
-,few,TRBV20-1,TRBJ2-3,CSAIRGETDTQYF,TGCAGTGCTATAAGGGGAGAGACAGATACGCAGTATTTT
-,-,TRBV4-1,TRBJ2-7,CASSQEEWLYEQYF,TGCGCCAGCAGCCAAGAGGAGTGGCTCTACGAGCAGTACTTC
TRBD2,-,TRBV28,TRBJ2-2,CASSPTSGRTNTGELFF,TGTGCCAGCAGCCCTACTAGCGGGAGGACGAACACCGGGGAGCTGTTTTTT
TRBD2,few,TRBV7-6,TRBJ2-7,CASSQTSGSTYEQYF,TGTGCCAGCAGCCAGACTAGCGGTTCCACCTACGAGCAGTACTTC
-,many,TRBV5-1,TRBJ2-1,CASSSLNEQFF,TGTGCCAGCAGTTCTCTCAATGAGCAGTTCTTC
-,-,TRBV7-9,TRBJ2-2,CASGHLGDTGELFF,TGTGCCAGCGGACATCTCGGGGACACCGGGGAGCTGTTTTTT
-,few,TRBV7-8,TRBJ2-1,CASSFRVEWREQFF,TGTGCCAGCAGCTTTCGGGTTGAGTGGCGTGAGCAGTTCTTC
TRBD2,few,TRBV4-3,TRBJ2-2,CASSHRGGWNTGELFF,TGCGCCAGCAGCCATCGGGGGGGCTGGAACACCGGGGAGCTGTTTTTT
TRBD1,-,TRBV7-9,TRBJ1-4,CASSLAYRGYEKLFF,TGTGCCAGCAGCTTAGCGTACAGGGGGTATGAAAAACTGTTTTTT
TRBD1,many,TRBV6-5,TRBJ2-7,CASSSTGVEQYF,TGTGCCAGCAGTTCGACAGGGGTCGAGCAGTACTTC
TRBD2,-,TRBV20-1,TRBJ2-3,CSASGGGSAQYF,TGCAGTGCTAGTGGGGGGGGGTCGGCGCAGTATTTT
TRBD2,few,TRBV20-1,TRBJ2-1,CSASGLAGVFGEQFF,TGCAGTGCTAGTGGGCTAGCGGGAGTATTTGGGGAGCAGTTCTTC
TRBD2,few,TRBV20-1,TRBJ2-3,CSAFSGTSWADTQYF,TGCAGTGCTTTCTCAGGGACTAGCTGGGCAGATACGCAGTATTTT
-,-,TRBV29-1,TRBJ1-2,CSVEWQGNYGYTF,TGCAGCGTTGAGTGGCAGGGGAACTATGGCTACACCTTC
-,-,TRBV6-2/TRBV6-3,TRBJ2-7,CASSYPPTGPPYEQYF,TGTGCCAGCAGTTACCCCCCGACAGGACCCCCCTACGAGCAGTACTTC
-,many,TRBV7-6,TRBJ2-7,CASSSPGRRYEQYF,TGTGCCAGCAGCTCTCCGGGACGGAGATACGAGCAGTACTTC
TRBD2,few,TRBV7-2,TRBJ2-1,CASSTTSGSPNEQFF,TGTGCCAGCAGCACGACTAGCGGGAGTCCCAATGAGCAGTTCTTC